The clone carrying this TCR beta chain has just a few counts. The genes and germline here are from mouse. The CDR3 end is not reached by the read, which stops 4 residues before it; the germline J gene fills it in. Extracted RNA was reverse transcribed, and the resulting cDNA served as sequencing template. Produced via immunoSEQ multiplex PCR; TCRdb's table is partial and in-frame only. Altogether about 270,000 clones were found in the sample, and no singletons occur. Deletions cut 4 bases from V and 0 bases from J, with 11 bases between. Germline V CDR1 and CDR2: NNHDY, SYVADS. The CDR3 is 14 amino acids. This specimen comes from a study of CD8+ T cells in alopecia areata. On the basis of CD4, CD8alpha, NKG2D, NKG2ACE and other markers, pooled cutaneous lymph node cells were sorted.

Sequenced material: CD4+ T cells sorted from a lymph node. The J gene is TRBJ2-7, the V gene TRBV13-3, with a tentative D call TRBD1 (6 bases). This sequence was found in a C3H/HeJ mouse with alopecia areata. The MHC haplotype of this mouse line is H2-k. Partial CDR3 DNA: TGTGCCAGCAGTAGGGGGACAATCTCCTAT. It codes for CASSRGTISY. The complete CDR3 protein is CASSRGTISYEQYF.